The rows below give T cell receptor beta chains drawn from one sample of a study of T cells in Graves' hyperthyroidism and ophthalmopathy. TCRdb called the multiplex PCR reads again in MiXCR, with one record for every CDR3 protein. The repertoire holds 530,000 or so distinct CDR3 sequences, with approximately 25% as singletons. Sequencing was carried out using blood. These receptors all come from a woman aged 25-40 years with Graves' ophthalmopathy. CDR3s include the opening cysteine and the closing phenylalanine or tryptophan. Each record gives: D gene, J gene, V gene, CDR3 length, clone size, CDR3 protein, CDR3 DNA. The D gene is left open where the match is weak. The size of a clone is reported for some rows only, either as once, few or many, or as a class for expanded clones.

. | TRBJ1-2 | TRBV28 | 14 | many | CASTPGGLSRGYTF | TGTGCCAGCACCCCTGGCGGCCTAAGTCGCGGCTACACCTTC
. | TRBJ1-5 | TRBV2 | 13 | many | CAGHGEGNQPQHF | TGTGCCGGGCATGGTGAGGGCAATCAGCCCCAGCATTTT
. | TRBJ2-5 | TRBV20-1 | 14 | once | CSARNRDPVETQYF | TGCAGTGCCCGAAATAGAGATCCGGTTGAGACCCAGTACTTC
TRBD1 | TRBJ1-2 | TRBV7-2 | 15 | . | CASSPVTGGVNGYTF | TGTGCCAGCAGCCCCGTAACAGGGGGTGTTAATGGCTACACCTTC
. | TRBJ2-4 | TRBV2 | 15 | many | CASSEDSVAKNIQYF | TGTGCCAGCAGTGAAGATAGCGTAGCCAAAAACATTCAGTACTTC
. | TRBJ2-2 | TRBV28 | 15 | . | CASRATRENTGELFF | TGTGCCAGCAGAGCAACCCGGGAGAACACCGGGGAGCTGTTTTTT
. | TRBJ1-1 | TRBV11-1 | 18 | few | CASSQEERRRKGLTEAFF | TGTGCCAGCAGCCAGGAGGAACGGCGGAGAAAGGGTCTCACTGAAGCTTTCTTT
TRBD2 | TRBJ2-7 | TRBV6-1 | 15 | few | CASSEMSGGYWEQYF | TGTGCCAGCAGTGAAATGTCGGGAGGTTATTGGGAGCAGTACTTC
. | TRBJ1-2 | TRBV11-2 | 18 | . | CASSRERPNRVANYGYTF | TGTGCCAGCAGCCGTGAACGACCTAACAGGGTAGCTAACTATGGCTACACCTTC
TRBD1 | TRBJ1-5 | TRBV11-1 | 16 | . | CASSSGDRNGNQPQHF | TGTGCCAGCAGCTCCGGGGACAGAAACGGAAATCAGCCCCAGCATTTT
TRBD1 | TRBJ1-1 | TRBV28 | 16 | . | CASRTHTGGRITEAFF | TGTGCCAGCAGAACTCATACAGGGGGCCGTATCACTGAAGCTTTCTTT
. | TRBJ1-3 | TRBV12-3/TRBV12-4 | 16 | . | CASRKREGLIGNTIYF | TGTGCCAGCAGGAAGAGGGAGGGTTTAATTGGAAACACCATATATTTT
. | TRBJ1-4 | TRBV20-1 | 14 | many | CSARFVQNNEKLFF | TGCAGTGCTAGATTTGTGCAGAATAATGAAAAACTGTTTTTT
TRBD1 | TRBJ1-5 | TRBV2 | 13 | many | CASTGTGNQPQHF | TGTGCCAGCACCGGGACAGGCAATCAGCCCCAGCATTTT
. | TRBJ1-1 | TRBV2 | 14 | many | CASSRDGKNTEAFF | TGTGCCAGCAGTAGGGACGGAAAGAACACTGAAGCTTTCTTT
. | TRBJ2-5 | TRBV12-3/TRBV12-4 | 15 | many | CASSLLPRSQETQYF | TGTGCCAGCAGTTTATTACCGAGGTCCCAAGAGACCCAGTACTTC
TRBD1 | TRBJ2-7 | TRBV7-6 | 12 | . | CASSPTGGEQYF | TGTGCCAGCAGCCCTACAGGGGGCGAGCAGTACTTC
. | TRBJ1-2 | TRBV7-9 | 14 | many | CASSLVPVNYGYTF | TGTGCCAGCAGCTTAGTACCAGTTAACTATGGCTACACCTTC
. | TRBJ2-5 | TRBV20-1 | 13 | few | CSAQPPGDETQYF | TGCAGTGCTCAGCCCCCGGGGGATGAGACCCAGTACTTC
TRBD1 | TRBJ2-7 | TRBV20-1 | 13 | . | CSAGDRTSDEQYF | TGCAGTGCCGGGGACAGGACCTCGGACGAGCAGTACTTC
. | TRBJ1-1 | TRBV6-1 | 17 | . | CASSEAGWWSQNTEAFF | TGTGCCAGCAGTGAAGCGGGTTGGTGGTCTCAGAACACTGAAGCTTTCTTT
. | TRBJ2-2 | TRBV6-1 | 14 | . | CASINWSGSGELFF | TGTGCCAGCATCAATTGGTCGGGGTCCGGGGAGCTGTTTTTT
. | TRBJ1-2 | TRBV4-2 | 16 | many | CASRTVEGKFGYGYTF | TGTGCCAGCCGTACCGTGGAAGGGAAGTTTGGCTATGGCTACACCTTC
. | TRBJ2-4 | TRBV28 | 16 | many | CASSLGGGYGKNIQYF | TGTGCCAGCAGTTTAGGAGGGGGCTATGGCAAAAACATTCAGTACTTC
. | TRBJ1-2 | TRBV28 | 16 | . | CASRGALWGTNYGYTF | TGTGCCAGCAGGGGGGCCCTCTGGGGAACTAACTATGGCTACACCTTC
. | TRBJ1-2 | TRBV6-1 | 15 | . | CASSEVPDGRDGYTF | TGTGCCAGCAGTGAAGTGCCAGACGGTCGCGATGGCTACACCTTC
TRBD1 | TRBJ1-5 | TRBV6-4 | 16 | many | CASSDRQGIGNQPQHF | TGTGCCAGCAGTGACCGACAGGGAATTGGCAATCAGCCCCAGCATTTT
. | TRBJ1-2 | TRBV20-1 | 11 | many | CSARTVDGYTF | TGCAGTGCAAGGACCGTTGACGGCTACACCTTC
TRBD1 | TRBJ2-7 | TRBV29-1 | 13 | . | CSVNPGGAYEQYF | TGCAGCGTGAACCCAGGGGGCGCGTACGAGCAGTACTTC
. | TRBJ2-5 | TRBV29-1 | 11 | many | CSVALQETQYF | TGCAGCGTTGCTCTCCAAGAGACCCAGTACTTC
. | TRBJ1-1 | TRBV18 | 15 | . | CASSPGPGWDTEAFF | TGTGCCAGCTCACCAGGTCCAGGGTGGGACACTGAAGCTTTCTTT
TRBD1 | TRBJ2-7 | TRBV5-6 | 13 | many | CASNDRAVGEQYF | TGTGCCAGCAACGACAGGGCGGTGGGCGAGCAGTACTTC
. | TRBJ2-2 | TRBV24-1 | 14 | . | CATGRSENTGELFF | TGTGCCACTGGGAGGTCAGAAAACACCGGGGAGCTGTTTTTT
TRBD2 | TRBJ2-5 | TRBV7-9 | 13 | many | CASTGTSWETQYF | TGTGCCAGCACCGGGACTAGCTGGGAGACCCAGTACTTC
. | TRBJ2-7 | TRBV6-1 | 11 | . | CASKGYLEQYF | TGTGCCAGCAAAGGCTACCTGGAGCAGTACTTC
. | TRBJ1-1 | TRBV2 | 9 | many | CASPGVAFF | TGTGCCAGCCCAGGGGTAGCTTTCTTT
. | TRBJ2-2 | TRBV6-2/TRBV6-3 | 15 | many | CASSYGRGVTGELFF | TGTGCCAGCAGTTATGGCAGGGGGGTGACCGGGGAGCTGTTTTTT
. | TRBJ2-5 | TRBV6-2/TRBV6-3 | 13 | once | CASRKVDLETQYF | TGTGCCAGCAGGAAGGTGGATCTAGAGACCCAGTACTTC
. | TRBJ2-7 | TRBV7-8 | 15 | many | CASSLASLSLNEQYF | TGTGCCAGCAGCTTAGCCAGCTTATCCCTTAACGAGCAGTACTTC
. | TRBJ2-5 | TRBV20-1 | 12 | few | CSATVPQETQYF | TGCAGTGCTACTGTCCCTCAAGAGACCCAGTACTTC
. | TRBJ1-1 | TRBV28 | 14 | . | CASNARGGYTEAFF | TGTGCCAGCAACGCCCGAGGGGGGTACACTGAAGCTTTCTTT
. | TRBJ1-1 | TRBV19 | 14 | few | CASRTGPKDTEAFF | TGTGCCAGTAGGACGGGACCGAAGGACACTGAAGCTTTCTTT
TRBD2 | TRBJ2-5 | TRBV12-3/TRBV12-4 | 16 | once | CASSTSGRAVEETQYF | TGTGCCAGCTCCACTAGCGGGAGGGCCGTCGAAGAGACCCAGTACTTC
. | TRBJ2-7 | TRBV2 | 14 | many | CASSDHRVPYEQYF | TGTGCCAGCAGCGATCACAGGGTCCCCTACGAGCAGTACTTC
. | TRBJ2-7 | TRBV7-2 | 14 | many | CASSLVDLTYEQYF | TGTGCCAGCAGCTTAGTTGATCTGACCTACGAGCAGTACTTC
. | TRBJ1-1 | TRBV6-1 | 13 | many | CASSDDLSTEAFF | TGTGCCAGCAGTGATGACCTGAGCACTGAAGCTTTCTTT
. | TRBJ2-2 | TRBV5-1 | 14 | few | CASSLGQSTGELFF | TGCGCCAGCAGCTTGGGACAATCCACCGGGGAGCTGTTTTTT
TRBD1 | TRBJ1-1 | TRBV18 | 16 | . | CASSPNYRTGGSEAFF | TGTGCCAGCTCACCAAATTATCGGACAGGGGGCTCTGAAGCTTTCTTT
. | TRBJ2-7 | TRBV28 | 13 | . | CASRSSVAYEQYF | TGTGCCAGCAGGTCCTCGGTAGCCTACGAGCAGTACTTC
. | TRBJ2-7 | TRBV28 | 15 | many | CASSTAHRATYEQYF | TGTGCCAGCAGTACCGCACACAGGGCCACCTACGAGCAGTACTTC